The clone carrying this T cell receptor (beta chain) was picked up a small number of times. This sample was included in a study of response to subunit inactivated influenza vaccine. TCRdb redid the calling of the RT-PCR reads with MiXCR, one entry per CDR3 protein. Here the sample spans more than 550,000 distinct CDR3 sequences, about 11% being singletons. J lost 6 bases, V lost 4 bases, and 5 bases had no gene match. CDR3 length: 14 residues. CDR1 is SQVTM and CDR2 is ANQGSEA in the germline V gene. This sample also belongs to another study, concerning T cells expressing NK-cell markers. In that study: What made the TCR beta cDNA was 5'RACE template switching with UMIs. Researchers got TCR beta repertoires out of sorted CD3+CD56+NKG2C+, CD3+CD56+NKG2C- and CD3+CD56-NKG2C+ T cells. Dominant NKG2C+ clonotypes made up roughly 1.0-8% of CD8+ T cells in about six donors.

Sequencing used PBMCs from blood, obtained on the day of vaccination. The chain has TRBV29-1 and TRBJ2-1, with TRBD1 matching over 11 bases. The TCR comes from a man aged 50-59 years who received an inactivated influenza vaccine. CDR3 bases: TGCAGCGTTGCCCGGGGGACAGGGGGCAATGAGCAGTTCTTC. This translates into CSVARGTGGNEQFF.